The 5 T cell receptor beta chains below all came from one sample that was sequenced in a study of regulatory T cells in long-lasting Graves disease. Time point noted: persistent/refractory GD, antithyroid drugs over 5 years with positive TRAb. The TCR library was prepared using RNA isolated from PBMCs. TCR beta libraries were built with iRepertoire HTBI primers and Arm-PCR of CDR3 regions. From the multiplex PCR reads, TCRdb called clonotypes with MiXCR, one entry per CDR3 protein. This table has about 400,000 distinct CDR3 sequences, less than 25% appearing once. Sequencing was performed on peripheral blood mononuclear cells (PBMCs), taken when the disease was refractory, from a patient treated with antithyroid drugs. These receptors originate from a female donor with Graves disease.

Concerning this clonotype: With only one base between it and a far larger clone, this is likely a read error. V gene TRBV5-5 combines with J gene TRBJ2-5, with D unresolved. CDR3 length equals 12 residues. CDR1 is SGHKS and CDR2 is YYEKEE in the germline V gene (reference sequence). The CDR3 nucleotides read TGTGCCAGCAGCCCAGACCAAGGGACCCAGTACTTC. It codes for CASSPDQGTQYF.

The chain has TRBV12-3 or TRBV12-4 and TRBJ2-1, with no clear D. This CDR3 contains 11 residues. V lost 3 bases and J lost 6, with 3 bases in between. The CDR3 sequence: CASSLSNEQFF. The CDR3 DNA sequence: TGTGCCAGCAGTTTGTCCAATGAGCAGTTCTTC.

This clonotype showed up many times. This chain joins TRBV6-5 and TRBJ2-7, with 13 positions matching TRBD2. Germline CDR1 and CDR2: MNHEY and SVGAGI. The CDR3 length is 19 residues. V was pared by 0 bases and J by 1 base, with 9 bases of the junction left unmatched. In DNA, the CDR3 is TGTGCCAGCAGTTACTCCGGACTAGCGGGGGCTTTTCGGTCCTACGAGCAGTACTTC. The encoded protein is CASSYSGLAGAFRSYEQYF.

The chain carries TRBV20-1 and TRBJ2-7; 9 positions match TRBD2. This CDR3 comprises 20 residues. The J segment lost 1 base and the V segment lost 0 bases, leaving 19 bases of the junction unmatched. Germline V gene sequence: CDR1 DFQATT, CDR2 SNEGSKA (reference sequence). The CDR3 DNA is TGCAGTGCTAGAGATTTGGGGACCGGGACTAGCCCTTCGTTTTCCTACGAGCAGTACTTC. Its protein is CSARDLGTGTSPSFSYEQYF.

The V gene is TRBV6-1, the J gene TRBJ2-7, with no clear D. This CDR3 region has 15 residues. Germline CDR1 MNHNS, CDR2 SASEGT. With 6 bases removed from V and 4 bases from J, the gap between germline ends came to 19 bases. CDR3 coding DNA: TGTGCCAGCAGCCCTAAAGAGATTTGGGGTTACGAGCAGTACTTC. Its protein product is CASSPKEIWGYEQYF.